The 28 T cell receptor beta chains below were found in one sample sequenced in a study of cytomegalovirus exposure and HLA in healthy donors. The PCR had 60 Vbeta and 13 Jbeta primers. TCRdb keeps only in-frame clones here, not all; method: immunoSEQ multiplex PCR. The table has about 100,000 clones, around 75% seen once; the top ten hold 13% to 15%. Sequenced input: PBMCs. These receptors originate from a male donor in good health and CMV-seropositive.

Here the CDR3 DNA reads TGTGCCAGCAGAGAACAGAGGGTGGGGGGAAACACCATATATTTT. Its translation: CASREQRVGGNTIYF. The chain uses TRBV6-5 and TRBJ1-3; D unresolved. The ends were cut back, 6 bases at V and 4 bases at J, with 16 bases in the middle. The V gene's germline CDR1 is MNHEY and CDR2 SVGAGI. This CDR3 is built from 15 residues.

This clone was detected only a few times. The chain uses TRBV5-4 and TRBJ1-1; no clear D. The germline V and J ends were trimmed by 1 base and 5 bases, with 6 bases remaining between them. The V gene's germline CDR1 is SGHNT and CDR2 YYREEE (reference sequence). This CDR3 contains 12 residues. The CDR3 sequence is CASSLLSTEAFF. The DNA for the CDR3 is TGTGCCAGCAGCTTGCTAAGTACTGAAGCTTTCTTT.

The chain combines TRBV6-1 with TRBJ2-5, with a tentative D call TRBD2 (7 bases). Germline assignment: CDR1 MNHNS and CDR2 SASEGT. The length of the CDR3 is 17 residues. V was cut by 4 bases and J by 1 base, with 19 bases left in between. As DNA, the CDR3 is TGTGCCAGCAGTGGACCCCGGGGGGCGGCTCTCCAAGAGACCCAGTACTTC. This gives the protein CASSGPRGAALQETQYF.

This chain connects TRBV4-3 to TRBJ1-1, with no clear D. Trimming removed 0 bases at V and 8 bases at J, with 13 bases between. Looked up from germline, CDR1 is LGHNA and CDR2 is YSLEER. CDR3 size: 14 residues. CDR3 nucleotides: TGCGCCAGCAGCCAAGATAGAAACGCTCCAGAAGCTTTCTTT. Encoded protein: CASSQDRNAPEAFF.

A word on this clone: One end of the junction does not line up with germline, which may come from a read error. The rearrangement uses TRBV7-9 and TRBJ1-1; D is unresolved. There are 16 residues in the CDR3. Germline-derived CDR1 and CDR2 are SEHNR and FQNEAQ (reference sequence). In nucleotides, the CDR3 is TGTTCCAGCAGCTTATGGCCAACTAGAGGGAACACTGAAGCTTTCTTT. It encodes CSSSLWPTRGNTEAFF. The full variable domain, its missing parts supplied by reference TRBV7-9 and TRBJ1-1, is DTGVSQNPRHKITKRGQNVTFRCDPISEHNRLYWYRQTLGQGPEFLTYFQNEAQLEKSRLLSDRFSAERPKGSFSTLEIQRTEQGDSAMYLCSSSLWPTRGNTEAFFGQGTRLTVV.

The chain joins TRBV14 to TRBJ1-2; 8 positions match TRBD1. Losses at the gene ends were 4 bases for V and 5 bases for J; bases not matched to a gene: 9. This CDR3 contains 15 residues. Germline V gene sequence: CDR1 SGHDN, CDR2 FVKESK. The CDR3 is CASSPLGRGLYGYTF. The CDR3 DNA follows: TGTGCCAGCAGCCCCCTTGGCAGGGGGCTATATGGCTACACCTTC.

This clone was recorded once. V usage is TRBV9 and J usage is TRBJ1-5, with 7 bases fitting TRBD1. The CDR3 is 14 residues long. Unmatched junction bases numbered 3, after V lost 3 bases and J lost 3 bases. Germline lookup yields CDR1 SGDLS and CDR2 YYNGEE. DNA of the CDR3: TGTGCCAGCAGCGAAACAGGGGTCAATCAGCCCCAGCATTTT. Its translation is CASSETGVNQPQHF.

This clone was detected once. V is TRBV4-1 and J is TRBJ2-3; D is possibly TRBD2 (5 bases). This CDR3 has 14 residues. Germline V gene sequence: CDR1 MGHRA, CDR2 YSYEKL. Trimming stripped 1 base from V and 2 bases from J, with 7 bases between. Written as DNA, the CDR3 is TGCGCCAGCAGCCAAGCGACTAACACAGATACGCAGTATTTT. The encoded protein is CASSQATNTDTQYF.

The CDR3 protein is CASSSRQGQSSGANVLTF. The CDR3 DNA sequence: TGTGCCAGCTCATCCAGACAGGGTCAAAGCTCTGGGGCCAACGTCCTGACTTTC. V and J are TRBV18 and TRBJ2-6; 7 nucleotides agree with TRBD1. The trim removed 5 bases at V and 0 bases at J, leaving 10 bases unmatched. Germline-derived CDR1 and CDR2 are KGHSH and LQKENI. The CDR3 has 18 amino acids.

This rearrangement joins TRBV7-3 to TRBJ2-7; D is possibly TRBD2 (6 bases). V was cut by 5 bases and J by 3 bases, with 11 bases left in between. The CDR3 runs to 13 residues. Germline assignment: CDR1 SGHTA and CDR2 FQGTGA. The CDR3 DNA sequence: TGTGCCAGCAGCACGACTAGAGACTACGAGCAGTACTTC. This gives the protein CASSTTRDYEQYF.

The chain employs TRBV9 and TRBJ1-1, with TRBD1 matching over 7 bases. There are 15 residues in the CDR3. CDR1 is SGDLS, CDR2 YYNGEE, per germline. After removal of 1 base from V and 0 bases from J, the junction contained 3 bases not matched to a gene. The DNA of the CDR3 is TGTGCCAGCAGCGTACGGGACAGAATGAACACTGAAGCTTTCTTT. Translation: CASSVRDRMNTEAFF.

The rearrangement links TRBV9 to TRBJ2-3; a possible D gene is TRBD1 (6 bases). Germline loops: CDR1 SGDLS, CDR2 YYNGEE. There are 15 residues in the CDR3. The V end was cut by 0 bases, the J end by 6 bases, with 14 bases between. This CDR3 is CASSVDGQPRDTQYF. DNA for the CDR3: TGTGCCAGCAGCGTAGATGGACAGCCACGGGATACGCAGTATTTT.

V is TRBV9 and J is TRBJ2-7; 11 bases fit TRBD2. V lost 4 bases, J lost 3 bases, and 24 bases stayed unmatched. This CDR3 has 21 residues. Germline CDR1 and CDR2: SGDLS and YYNGEE. CDR3 residues: CASSLLFLLWRLAGKNYEQYF. In DNA form, the CDR3 reads TGTGCCAGCAGCCTTCTCTTTCTCCTCTGGCGACTAGCGGGGAAGAACTACGAGCAGTACTTC.

The chain joins TRBV5-6 to TRBJ2-6; 8 nucleotides match TRBD2. The CDR3 length is 17 residues. J was trimmed by 2 bases and V by 0 bases; bases with no gene match: 4. The germline CDR1 and CDR2 sequences are SGHDT and YYEEEE. The CDR3 loop reads CASSLVAGLTGANVLTF. DNA for the CDR3: TGTGCCAGCAGCTTGGTAGCGGGGTTAACTGGGGCCAACGTCCTGACTTTC.

The CDR3: CASSVIYRGQEGYTF. CDR3 DNA sequence: TGTGCCAGCAGCGTAATCTACAGGGGGCAGGAAGGCTACACCTTC. The chain is built from TRBV9 and TRBJ1-2, with 9 bases matching TRBD1. There are 15 residues in the CDR3. The germline V gene encodes CDR1 SGDLS and CDR2 YYNGEE. V was clipped by 1 base and J by 8 bases; unmatched bases: 9.

The J gene is TRBJ2-1, the V gene TRBV6-4, with TRBD1 matching 7 bases. The CDR3 is 13 amino acids. V was pared by 6 bases and J by 4 bases, with 3 bases of the junction left unmatched. From germline, CDR1 is MRHNA and CDR2 SNTAGT. The CDR3 loop is CASSPGQYNEQFF. The CDR3 DNA follows: TGTGCCAGCAGCCCGGGACAGTACAATGAGCAGTTCTTC.

V usage is TRBV7-7 and J usage is TRBJ2-5, with D possibly matching TRBD2 (6 bases). This CDR3 comprises 13 residues. Germline V gene sequence: CDR1 SSHAT, CDR2 FNYEAQ (reference sequence). The chain's CDR3 is CASASGGRETQYF. For the CDR3, the DNA is TGTGCTAGCGCATCCGGAGGGAGGGAGACCCAGTACTTC. Combining the CDR3 with reference TRBV7-7 and TRBJ2-5 gives the whole variable domain GAGVSQSPRYKVTKRGQDVTLRCDPISSHATLYWYQQALGQGPEFLTYFNYEAQPDKSGLPSDRFSAERPEGSISTLTIQRTEQRDSAMYRCASASGGRETQYFGPGTRLLVL.

V and J are TRBV5-1 and TRBJ2-3, with a possible D match to TRBD2 (5 bases). This CDR3 is built from 16 residues. V was shortened by 1 base and J by 2 bases, with 14 bases between the two germline ends. CDR1 is SGHRS and CDR2 is YFSETQ in the germline V gene. The CDR3 sequence is CASSLSQRSSTDTQYF. DNA of the CDR3: TGCGCCAGCAGCTTGTCACAGCGGTCTTCCACAGATACGCAGTATTTT.

Many counts were recorded for this clone. The gene calls are TRBV7-6 and TRBJ1-4; TRBD1 matches at 8 bases. Germline V gene lookup returns CDR1 SGHVS and CDR2 FNYEAQ. CDR3 size: 15 residues. V was clipped by 0 bases and J by 7 bases; unmatched bases: 4. In nucleotides, the CDR3 is TGTGCCAGCAGCTTAGCGCAGGGGGCGGCTGAAAAACTGTTTTTT. It yields the protein CASSLAQGAAEKLFF. Full variable domain (missing parts from reference TRBV7-6 and TRBJ1-4): GAGVSQSPRYKVTKRGQDVALRCDPISGHVSLYWYRQALGQGPEFLTYFNYEAQQDKSGLPNDRFSAERPEGSISTLTIQRTEQRDSAMYRCASSLAQGAAEKLFFGSGTQLSVL.

The V call is TRBV2, the J call TRBJ1-1; 7 positions match TRBD1. Germline V CDR1 and CDR2: SNHLY, FYNNEI. The V and J ends lost 4 bases and 7 bases, in that order; junction bases with no gene match: 9. This CDR3 contains 14 residues. The CDR3 DNA follows: TGTGCCAGCAGTGGACGGACAGGCGACGATGAAGCTTTCTTT. This encodes CASSGRTGDDEAFF.

V usage is TRBV19 and J usage is TRBJ1-2; tentatively, D is TRBD1 (6 bases). Germline V gene data show CDR1 as LNHDA and CDR2 as SQIVND (reference sequence). The CDR3 spans 14 residues. V was trimmed by 5 bases and J by 4 bases, leaving 14 bases between them. This chain's CDR3 is CASSAGTGSYGYTF. CDR3 DNA: TGTGCCAGTAGTGCCGGAACAGGGTCCTATGGCTACACCTTC.

To note about this clone: Other DNA sequences of this sample code for an identical CDR3. The rearrangement links TRBV5-1 to TRBJ2-5; 10 positions match TRBD1. With 3 bases clipped from V and 4 bases from J, the junction kept 3 bases outside the gene matches. The CDR3 is made up of 14 amino acids. CDR1 is SGHRS, CDR2 YFSETQ, per germline. The CDR3 spells CASSSGTGAETQYF. CDR3 nucleotides: TGCGCCAGCAGCTCCGGGACAGGGGCAGAGACCCAGTACTTC.

J is TRBJ2-3 and V is TRBV6-1; D might be TRBD2 (5 bases). CDR1 and CDR2 from the germline V gene are MNHNS and SASEGT. The CDR3 runs 14 residues. Trimming left V 8 bases short and J 1 base short, with 13 bases between. The CDR3 loop reads CASDLRGGTDTQYF. The CDR3 DNA reads TGTGCCAGCGACCTCCGGGGAGGCACAGATACGCAGTATTTT.

The chain recombines TRBV6-4 with TRBJ1-1; D uncertain. Trimming cost V 8 bases and J 4 bases, with 17 bases left between them. The CDR3 has 14 amino acids. Germline V lookup: CDR1 MRHNA, CDR2 SNTAGT. The CDR3 loop reads CASLAGRCCTEAFF. The CDR3 DNA reads as TGTGCCAGCCTCGCGGGGAGGTGTTGCACTGAAGCTTTCTTT.

The rearrangement links TRBV6-1 to TRBJ1-2; D might be TRBD1 (5 bases). The V and J ends lost 4 bases and 8 bases respectively, with 20 bases between them. CDR3 length: 15 amino acids. Germline lookup yields CDR1 MNHNS and CDR2 SASEGT. For the CDR3, the DNA is TGTGCCAGCAGTGGAAGGAGGGGCGCATTAGTAGGCTACACCTTC. Translating gives CASSGRRGALVGYTF.

V usage is TRBV7-2 and J usage is TRBJ2-1; 12 nucleotides align to TRBD2. The V gene end was trimmed by 8 bases and the J gene end by 3 bases; junction bases not matched to a gene: 17. The CDR3 runs to 19 residues. Germline loops: CDR1 SGHTA, CDR2 FQGNSA. As DNA, the CDR3 is TGTGCCAGCGCATTGACTAGCGGGGGCCATCTTATCATCTACAATGAGCAGTTCTTC. Amino acid sequence: CASALTSGGHLIIYNEQFF.

J is TRBJ2-7 and V is TRBV15; D is undetermined. Germline V gene data show CDR1 as LNHNV and CDR2 as YYDKDF (reference sequence). The CDR3 sequence is 11 residues long. V was cut by 5 bases and J by 7 bases, with 9 bases left in between. The CDR3 DNA follows: TGTGCCACCAGCCTCTCTGAGGAGCAGTACTTC. Protein sequence: CATSLSEEQYF.

This clone was detected only a few times. This sequence joins TRBV9 and TRBJ2-2, with D hard to call. The CDR3 has 16 amino acids. From germline, CDR1 is SGDLS and CDR2 YYNGEE. Trimming removed 0 bases from V and 4 bases from J, with 13 bases in between. The CDR3 DNA sequence: TGTGCCAGCAGCGTAGGGAGAGTAGCCGTCACCGGGGAGCTGTTTTTT. It translates to CASSVGRVAVTGELFF.